Presented here are 6 T cell receptor beta chains from one specimen sequenced in a study of OX40 agonist ivuxolimab in advanced cancers. The method was immunoSEQ multiplex PCR; TCRdb's version includes in-frame clones alone and lacks a portion of them. The sample holds around 77,000 clones, just over 90% seen once. Here the sequenced sample was CD4+ or CD8+ T cells sorted from blood, taken in a trial of the OX40 agonist ivuxolimab. These receptors all stem from an adult with an advanced solid tumor such as melanoma, head and neck, liver or kidney cancer.

V and J are TRBV5-4 and TRBJ2-5; a weak D match, TRBD1 (5 bases). Trimming left V 4 bases short and J 5 bases short, with 12 bases between. The CDR3 extends over 13 amino acids. Per the germline V gene, CDR1 is SGHNT and CDR2 is YYREEE (reference sequence). This CDR3 reads CASSQTVLETQYF. CDR3 sequence (DNA): TGTGCCAGCAGCCAGACAGTGTTGGAGACCCAGTACTTC.

To note about this clone: The junction does not match germline at one end; this may be a read error. This rearrangement joins TRBV28 to TRBJ2-1; D is uncertain. The CDR3 runs to 14 residues. The germline gives CDR1 MDHEN, CDR2 SYDVKM. The CDR3 DNA follows: TGTGCCAGCAGTTTATCCTCGCTCCAGACCCACCACCTCTTC. Translated, it gives CASSLSSLQTHHLF.

V usage is TRBV6-6 and J usage is TRBJ2-7; D might be TRBD1 (6 bases). Germline V gene sequence: CDR1 MNHNY, CDR2 SVGAGI (reference sequence). V lost 0 bases and J lost 3, with 9 bases in between. The CDR3 consists of 14 residues. DNA for the CDR3: TGTGCCAGCAGTTACTCTCAGGGGAGCTACGAGCAGTACTTC. It translates to CASSYSQGSYEQYF.

The rearrangement links TRBV7-2 to TRBJ1-4; D gene ambiguous. Germline assignment: CDR1 SGHTA and CDR2 FQGNSA. This CDR3 contains 17 residues. Trimming shortened V by 1 base and J by 0 bases, and 12 bases separated the two germline ends. CDR3 in amino acids: CASSLVGTVSTNEKLFF. CDR3 coding DNA: TGTGCCAGCAGCTTAGTTGGCACCGTCTCAACTAATGAAAAACTGTTTTTT.

This clone was found once. Distinct nucleotide sequences in the sample also encode this CDR3. This chain links TRBV2 with TRBJ2-4, with D possibly matching TRBD1 (5 bases). This CDR3 spans 15 amino acids. V lost 5 bases and J 6 bases, leaving 17 bases between the germline ends. Germline V CDR1 and CDR2: SNHLY, FYNNEI. CDR3 in DNA: TGTGCCAGCAGTCAAACACGGCAGGGAATAAACATTCAGTACTTC. This codes for CASSQTRQGINIQYF.

J is TRBJ2-3 and V is TRBV29-1, with 9 nucleotides matching TRBD2. The V gene end was trimmed by 4 bases and the J gene end by 1 base; junction bases not matched to a gene: 6. CDR1 SQVTM and CDR2 ANQGSEA come from the germline V gene. CDR3 size: 15 residues. The CDR3 is CSVVGSGRRTDTQYF. Here the CDR3 DNA reads TGCAGCGTTGTGGGTAGCGGGAGACGCACAGATACGCAGTATTTT.